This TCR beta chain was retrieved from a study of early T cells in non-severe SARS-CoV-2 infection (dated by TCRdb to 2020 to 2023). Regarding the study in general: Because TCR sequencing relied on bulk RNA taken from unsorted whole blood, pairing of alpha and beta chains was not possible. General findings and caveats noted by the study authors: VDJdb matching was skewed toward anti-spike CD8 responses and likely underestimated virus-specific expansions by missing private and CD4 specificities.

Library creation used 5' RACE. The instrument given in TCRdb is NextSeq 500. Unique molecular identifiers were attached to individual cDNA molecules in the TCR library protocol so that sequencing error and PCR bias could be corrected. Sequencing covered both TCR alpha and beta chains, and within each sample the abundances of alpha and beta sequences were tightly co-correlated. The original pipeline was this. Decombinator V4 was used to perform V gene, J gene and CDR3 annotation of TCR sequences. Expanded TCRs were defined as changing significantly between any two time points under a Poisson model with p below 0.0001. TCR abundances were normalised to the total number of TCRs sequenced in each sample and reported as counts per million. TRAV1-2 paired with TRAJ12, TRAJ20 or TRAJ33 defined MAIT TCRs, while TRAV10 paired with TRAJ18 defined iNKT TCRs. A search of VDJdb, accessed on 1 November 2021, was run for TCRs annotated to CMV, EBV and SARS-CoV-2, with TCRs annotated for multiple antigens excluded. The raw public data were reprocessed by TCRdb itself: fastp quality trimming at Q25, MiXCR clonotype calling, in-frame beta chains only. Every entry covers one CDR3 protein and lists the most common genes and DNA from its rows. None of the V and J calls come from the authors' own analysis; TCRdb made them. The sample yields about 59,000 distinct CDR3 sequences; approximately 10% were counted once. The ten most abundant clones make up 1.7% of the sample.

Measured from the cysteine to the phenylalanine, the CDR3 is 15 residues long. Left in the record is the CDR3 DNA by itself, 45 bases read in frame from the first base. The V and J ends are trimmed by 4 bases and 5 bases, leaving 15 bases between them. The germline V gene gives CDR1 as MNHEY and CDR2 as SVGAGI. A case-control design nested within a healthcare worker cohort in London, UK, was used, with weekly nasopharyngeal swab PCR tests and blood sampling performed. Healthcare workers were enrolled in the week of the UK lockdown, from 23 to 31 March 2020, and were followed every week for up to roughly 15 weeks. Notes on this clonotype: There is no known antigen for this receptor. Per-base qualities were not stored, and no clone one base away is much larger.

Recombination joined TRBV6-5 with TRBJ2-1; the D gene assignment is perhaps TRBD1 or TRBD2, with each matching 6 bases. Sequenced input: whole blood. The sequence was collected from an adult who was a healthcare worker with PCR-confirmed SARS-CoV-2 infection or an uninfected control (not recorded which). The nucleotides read TGTGCCAGCAGTTGGAGGGTGGGGGCAAACAATGAGCAGTTCTTC. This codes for CASSWRVGANNEQFF.